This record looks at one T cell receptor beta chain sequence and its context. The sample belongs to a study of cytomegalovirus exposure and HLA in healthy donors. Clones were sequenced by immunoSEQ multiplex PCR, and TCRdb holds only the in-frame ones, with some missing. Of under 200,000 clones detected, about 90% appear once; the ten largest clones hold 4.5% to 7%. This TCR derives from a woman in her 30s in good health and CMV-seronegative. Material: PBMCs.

The CDR3: CASSGDRGYEQYF. In DNA, the CDR3 is TGTGCCAGCAGCGGGGACAGGGGTTACGAGCAGTACTTC. The chain combines TRBV13 with TRBJ2-7; 10 positions agree with TRBD1. The CDR3 spans 13 residues. V was clipped by 5 bases and J by 4 bases; unmatched bases: 2. Germline V gene data show CDR1 as PRHDT and CDR2 as FYEKMQ (reference sequence).